A single sample gave rise to the 32 T cell receptor beta chains below, sequenced in a study of spatial heterogeneity in lung cancer. Time point given: blood at routine non-recurrence follow-up after resection. TCRdb re-called the 5' RACE reads with MiXCR, one entry per CDR3 protein. Of some 43,000 distinct CDR3 sequences listed, over 9.5% are singletons. Sequenced material: PBMCs, taken at follow-up. These receptors originate from a female donor with early-stage non-small cell lung cancer.

In its sample, this clonotype was seen many times. The rearrangement links TRBV5-1 to TRBJ2-5; D is unresolved. Germline V gives CDR1 SGHRS, CDR2 YFSETQ. Trimming removed 4 bases at V and 3 bases at J, with 13 bases between. The CDR3 runs to 14 residues. The CDR3 DNA is TGCGCCAGCAGCGGGGAAGGAAGTAAAGAGACCCAGTACTTC. Residues: CASSGEGSKETQYF.

The V call is TRBV7-2, the J call TRBJ2-1; TRBD2 matches at 7 bases. The CDR3 loop spans 15 amino acids. Germline lookup yields CDR1 SGHTA and CDR2 FQGNSA. V dropped 5 bases and J dropped 4; count of bases not matched to a gene: 8. CDR3 loop: CASSPPWGGYNEQFF. The CDR3 DNA is TGTGCCAGCAGCCCCCCTTGGGGGGGGTACAATGAGCAGTTCTTC.

This clonotype was picked up a small number of times. V and J are TRBV28 and TRBJ1-2; no clear D gene. The CDR3 sequence is 11 residues long. Germline CDR1 MDHEN, CDR2 SYDVKM. V was cut by 8 bases and J by 4 bases, with 8 bases left in between. This chain's CDR3 is CASRRGYGYTF. CDR3 bases: TGTGCCAGCCGACGGGGCTATGGCTACACCTTC.

This clonotype was seen at least ten times. This rearrangement joins TRBV19 to TRBJ2-1; D is possibly TRBD1 (5 bases). The germline CDR1 and CDR2 sequences are LNHDA and SQIVND (reference sequence). The CDR3 is made up of 14 amino acids. V was pared by 5 bases and J by 4 bases, with 12 bases between. The CDR3 DNA reads TGTGCCAGTAGTGTCCTGACAGAGTACAATGAGCAGTTCTTC. This translates into CASSVLTEYNEQFF.

The table lists this clonotype with many counts. The rearrangement links TRBV7-2 to TRBJ2-5, with a weak D call TRBD2 (5 bases). The CDR3 is made up of 13 amino acids. Germline V gives CDR1 SGHTA, CDR2 FQGNSA. The V and J ends lost 5 bases and 6 bases respectively, with 13 bases between them. The DNA for the CDR3 is TGTGCCAGCAGCCCGGACTGGAGCAAGACCCAGTACTTC. This encodes CASSPDWSKTQYF.

This clonotype was observed many times. The J gene is TRBJ2-5, the V gene TRBV5-1, with a weak D call TRBD2 (5 bases). Germline loops: CDR1 SGHRS, CDR2 YFSETQ. The CDR3 is 13 amino acids. The ends were cut back, 1 base at V and 13 bases at J, with 17 bases in the middle. CDR3 loop: CASSLSPGSLWYF. In DNA, the CDR3 is TGCGCCAGCAGCTTGTCTCCGGGGTCCCTCTGGTACTTC.

This clonotype showed up just a few times. This chain links TRBV5-1 with TRBJ2-1; D is perhaps TRBD2 (7 bases). The germline CDR1 and CDR2 sequences are SGHRS and YFSETQ. This CDR3 has 15 amino acids. Trimming pared 1 base from V and 8 bases from J, leaving 16 bases between. CDR3 region: CASSLLLGGVDEQFF. CDR3 bases: TGCGCCAGCAGCTTGTTGTTAGGGGGGGTCGATGAGCAGTTCTTC.

The sample holds many counts of this clonotype. The chain couples TRBV12-3 or TRBV12-4 to TRBJ1-4, with D possibly TRBD1 on 5 matching bases. This CDR3 region has 13 residues. V dropped 5 bases and J dropped 13 bases, with 17 bases sitting between them. This CDR3 reads CASSPRTAGGLFF. The CDR3 DNA reads TGTGCCAGCAGTCCTCGGACGGCTGGGGGACTGTTTTTT.

CDR3 amino acids: CASSVSGANVLTF. CDR3 nucleotides: TGTGCCAGCAGCGTTTCTGGGGCCAACGTCCTGACTTTC. The rearrangement links TRBV11-2 to TRBJ2-6; D unclear. The CDR3 is 13 residues long. Germline values: CDR1 SGHAT, CDR2 FQNNGV. V lost 5 bases, J lost 1 base, and 3 bases lay in between.

This clonotype occurred many times. The V gene is TRBV20-1, the J gene TRBJ1-1; a possible D gene is TRBD1 (5 bases). The CDR3 covers 14 residues. Between the trimmed V and J ends, which lost 0 bases and 2 bases, there was a span of 10 bases. Germline loops: CDR1 DFQATT, CDR2 SNEGSKA (reference sequence). CDR3 in DNA: TGCAGTGCTAGAGATTGGGACGGCAACACTGAAGCTTTCTTT. It is translated as CSARDWDGNTEAFF.

In its sample, this clonotype was seen a few times. The genes are TRBV25-1 and TRBJ2-7; no clear D gene. V lost 0 bases, J lost 3 bases, and 0 bases lay in between. Germline V lookup: CDR1 MGHDK, CDR2 SYGVNS. The CDR3 consists of 11 residues. The CDR3 coding sequence is TGTGCCAGCAGTGAATACTACGAGCAGTACTTC. Translation: CASSEYYEQYF.

The chain joins TRBV6-6 to TRBJ2-7; D remains ambiguous. There are 13 residues in the CDR3. The germline CDR1 and CDR2 sequences are MNHNY and SVGAGI (reference sequence). V gave up 1 base and J gave up 3 bases, with 7 bases separating them. Written as DNA, the CDR3 is TGTGCCAGCAGTTACTTTTTGGGCTACGAGCAGTACTTC. Its protein product is CASSYFLGYEQYF.

This clonotype came up a few times. This chain joins TRBV5-1 and TRBJ1-2; D is possibly TRBD1 (5 bases). The CDR3 covers 13 residues. Between the trimmed V and J ends, which lost 3 bases and 7 bases, there was a span of 13 bases. Germline CDR1 SGHRS, CDR2 YFSETQ. The CDR3 is CASSSSGGGGYTF. In nucleotides, the CDR3 is TGCGCCAGCAGCTCTTCTGGCGGGGGTGGCTACACCTTC.

CDR3 coding DNA: TGCGCCAGCAGCTTGGTTGGGACAGGGGATAAGCAGTTCTTC. Its translation: CASSLVGTGDKQFF. The V gene is TRBV5-1, the J gene TRBJ2-1; 10 bases line up with TRBD1. V was pared by 0 bases and J by 11 bases, with 5 bases of the junction left unmatched. The CDR3 extends over 14 amino acids. Per germline, CDR1 SGHRS and CDR2 YFSETQ. The variable domain in full, with the rest retrieved from reference TRBV5-1 and TRBJ2-1, is KAGVTQTPRYLIKTRGQQVTLSCSPISGHRSVSWYQQTPGQGLQFLFEYFSETQRNKGNFPGRFSGRQFSNSRSEMNVSTLELGDSALYLCASSLVGTGDKQFFGPGTRLTVL.

V and J are TRBV21-1 and TRBJ2-1; the D call TRBD1 from the table was never checked on the DNA. TRBV21-1 is flagged as a pseudogene. The CDR3 consists of 16 residues. CDR3 DNA sequence: TGTGCCAGCAACGAGTCCGAGCGGGGGACGCCGGCTGAGCAGTTCTTC. As protein: CASNESERGTPAEQFF.

This clonotype has ten or more counts. The gene calls are TRBV20-1 and TRBJ1-5; 8 bases fit TRBD1. CDR1 and CDR2 (germline): DFQATT, SNEGSKA (reference sequence). The CDR3 is 14 amino acids. V was clipped by 6 bases and J by 1 base; unmatched bases: 5. The CDR3 loop reads CSAPDRVSNQPQHF. The CDR3 bases are TGCAGTGCGCCGGACAGGGTCAGCAATCAGCCCCAGCATTTT.

This clonotype was seen a few times. This chain links TRBV9 with TRBJ2-1, with 8 bases aligning to TRBD2. This CDR3 region has 18 residues. Germline CDR1 reads SGDLS; CDR2 reads YYNGEE. The trim removed 3 bases at V and 3 bases at J, leaving 14 bases unmatched. CDR3 residues: CASSAEALGLGGYNEQFF. CDR3 in DNA: TGTGCCAGCAGCGCCGAAGCCCTGGGACTAGGCGGCTACAATGAGCAGTTCTTC.

The V call is TRBV10-3, the J call TRBJ2-1, with D possibly TRBD1 on 5 matching bases. Trimming shortened V by 2 bases and J by 6 bases, and 8 bases separated the two germline ends. This CDR3 region has 13 residues. Germline loops: CDR1 ENHRY, CDR2 SYGVKD. The CDR3 region has the DNA TGTGCCATCAGTGAGGGCAGGGCCAATGAGCAGTTCTTC. It translates to CAISEGRANEQFF.

This clonotype was counted a few times. This sequence joins TRBV4-2 and TRBJ2-7; 11 nucleotides agree with TRBD2. Germline CDR1 LGHNA, CDR2 YNFKEQ. The CDR3 covers 15 residues. The ends lost 4 bases at V and 4 bases at J; junction bases unmatched: 6. CDR3 nucleotides: TGTGCCAGCAGCCTCAGTGGGACTAGCGGTTACGAGCAGTACTTC. Its protein is CASSLSGTSGYEQYF.

For this clonotype: A much larger clone is a single base away; this may be a read error. CDR3 sequence: CASSFSGGAQETQYF. The CDR3 nucleotides are TGTGCCAGCAGCTTTAGCGGGGGGGCCCAAGAGACCCAGTACTTC. The gene calls are TRBV12-3 or TRBV12-4 and TRBJ2-5, with 11 bases that match TRBD2. There are 15 residues in the CDR3. J gave up 1 base and V 6 bases, and 4 bases lay outside the gene matches.

This clonotype was detected many times. CDR3: CASSSDWRSYSSNYEQYF. DNA for the CDR3: TGTGCCAGCAGCTCCGATTGGAGGTCGTACAGTAGTAACTACGAGCAGTACTTC. V and J are TRBV7-2 and TRBJ2-7, with TRBD2 as a possible D gene (5 bases). Germline CDR1 reads SGHTA; CDR2 reads FQGNSA. V lost 4 bases and J 3 bases, leaving 25 bases between the germline ends. CDR3 length: 18 residues.

This clonotype was observed at least ten times. The chain recombines TRBV5-5 with TRBJ2-1; no firm D call. Between the trimmed V and J ends, which lost 5 bases and 0 bases, there was a span of 12 bases. The length of the CDR3 is 15 residues. Germline CDR1 and CDR2: SGHKS and YYEKEE (reference sequence). The CDR3 reads CASRETKSSYNEQFF. DNA of the CDR3: TGTGCCAGCAGGGAAACTAAAAGCTCCTACAATGAGCAGTTCTTC.

The chain recombines TRBV5-1 with TRBJ2-5; 8 bases agree with TRBD2. V shed 4 bases, J shed 5 bases, and the junction held 7 bases outside the gene matches. Germline CDR1 and CDR2: SGHRS and YFSETQ. The CDR3 sequence is 14 residues long. CDR3 region: CASSRDGGAETQYF. DNA of the CDR3: TGCGCCAGCAGCAGAGACGGGGGGGCGGAGACCCAGTACTTC.

Ten or more counts support this clonotype. The V and J genes are TRBV18 and TRBJ1-1; 8 nucleotides line up with TRBD1. The CDR3 contains 16 residues. The germline V gene has CDR1 KGHSH and CDR2 LQKENI. With 0 bases clipped from V and 4 bases from J, the junction kept 7 bases outside the gene matches. The CDR3 loop is CASSPPQGARATEAFF. CDR3 bases: TGTGCCAGCTCACCACCCCAGGGGGCTCGAGCCACTGAAGCTTTCTTT.

This clonotype was detected ten times or more. The rearrangement uses TRBV20-1 and TRBJ2-1, with 10 bases fitting TRBD1. This CDR3 has 15 residues. Germline CDR1 reads DFQATT; CDR2 reads SNEGSKA (reference sequence). The junction had 10 bases not matched to a gene; V was cut back by 5 bases and J by 6 bases. The CDR3 bases are TGCAGTGCTGGCACCGGGACAGGGGTAGGCAATGAGCAGTTCTTC. It is translated as CSAGTGTGVGNEQFF.

The CDR3 is CASSPLTGSTEAFF. The DNA for the CDR3 is TGTGCCAGCAGCCCCCTAACAGGGTCAACTGAAGCTTTCTTT. This sequence joins TRBV7-9 and TRBJ1-1; D is perhaps TRBD1 (6 bases). Germline-derived CDR1 and CDR2 are SEHNR and FQNEAQ (reference sequence). With 5 bases removed from V and 5 bases from J, the gap between germline ends came to 15 bases. This CDR3 spans 14 amino acids.

V gene TRBV12-3 or TRBV12-4 combines with J gene TRBJ2-1; D possibly uses TRBD1 or TRBD2 (6 bases each). V was pared by 2 bases and J by 11 bases, with 10 bases between. This CDR3 contains 12 residues. In DNA form, the CDR3 reads TGTGCCAGCAGTTTAAACGGGGGCAAGCAGTTCTTC. Protein sequence: CASSLNGGKQFF.

This chain uses TRBV20-1 with TRBJ1-5; no firm D call. V lost 6 bases, J lost 2 bases, and 8 bases lay in between. CDR1 is DFQATT and CDR2 is SNEGSKA in the germline V gene (reference sequence). The CDR3 has 12 amino acids. CDR3 sequence: CSATQGNQPQHF. Here the CDR3 DNA reads TGCAGTGCAACCCAGGGCAATCAGCCCCAGCATTTT.

This chain links TRBV7-2 with TRBJ1-6; D ambiguous. Trimming stripped 0 bases from V and 9 bases from J, with 12 bases between. The CDR3 sequence is 15 residues long. The V gene's germline CDR1 is SGHTA and CDR2 FQGNSA. This CDR3 reads CASSLAAGNISPLHF. The CDR3 nucleotides read TGTGCCAGCAGCTTAGCCGCAGGCAACATTTCACCCCTCCACTTT.

In this sample, this clonotype turned up a few times. The genes are TRBV20-1 and TRBJ2-3; 9 bases map to TRBD2. Germline assignment: CDR1 DFQATT and CDR2 SNEGSKA (reference sequence). This CDR3 has 17 residues. Trimming took 3 bases from V and 2 from J; bases not matched to a gene: 12. CDR3 nucleotide sequence: TGCAGTGCTAGGCTCCCCCGAGCGGGGGGCCCCACAGATACGCAGTATTTT. Its protein is CSARLPRAGGPTDTQYF.

This clonotype is judged medium-sized. V usage is TRBV28 and J usage is TRBJ2-5; 9 bases line up with TRBD2. CDR3 length: 15 amino acids. V lost 4 bases to trimming and J lost 13 bases; unmatched junction nucleotides: 16. Germline V gene data show CDR1 as MDHEN and CDR2 as SYDVKM. For the CDR3, the DNA is TGTGCCAGCAGTTCCTACTCTGGCGGGGGGGGGTTCCGGTACTTC. Translated, it gives CASSSYSGGGGFRYF.

This clonotype was counted at least ten times. The chain is built from TRBV6-4 and TRBJ2-1, with D possibly matching TRBD2 (5 bases). This CDR3 is 16 amino acids long. The V gene's germline CDR1 is MRHNA and CDR2 SNTAGT. V was clipped by 4 bases and J by 0 bases, with 13 bases between them. CDR3 sequence (DNA): TGTGCCAGCAGTGTTGAGGGCAGTAGCTCCTACAATGAGCAGTTCTTC. Translation: CASSVEGSSSYNEQFF.